A single T cell receptor (beta chain) is shown here with its context. It lacks a known antigen. Base qualities are not at hand, and no much larger clone is one base apart. The collaborating institutions used their own protocols to collect whole blood in K2EDTA tubes. For TCRbeta analysis, collaborator samples were shipped as frozen whole blood, as isolated PBMCs, or as DNA extracted from either sample type. The immunoSEQ Assay, a bias-controlled multiplex PCR, was used to amplify TCRbeta CDR3 regions from genomic DNA. The authors processed their data as follows. Within the assay, amplification of reference gene primers was used to estimate how many nucleated cells each sample contained. To quantify the absolute abundance of each unique TCRbeta CDR3 rearrangement, sequence reads were collapsed and filtered. For each sample, productive Simpson clonality was calculated as the square root of Simpson's diversity index across productive rearrangements. The source is immuneACCESS, and TCRdb retained only in-frame sequences with V and J called. Part of the clones is not carried over; for the studies checked, unresolved V genes explain less than half of this, and the remainder is unexplained. The V and J calls and clone size were taken over from that table, and D and trimming were inferred from the DNA. This sample holds 40,000 or so clones; approximately 90% were observed only once. The top ten constitute 12% of the sample.

This specimen belongs to a study of blood T cell repertoires in COVID-19 (dated by TCRdb to about 2020). Regarding the complete study: Samples from collaborators originated in the United States, Italy and Spain and spanned both the acute and convalescent phases of COVID-19. Samples were obtained from the ongoing ImmuneRACE study (first 160 participants) and from about 1,300 subjects provided by 6 global collaborators. A freely available public database, intended as a resource for researchers studying the immune response to SARS-CoV-2, is where the repertoires were released. The dataset comprised deeply sampled blood TCRbeta repertoires from subjects exposed to, actively infected with, or recovered from COVID-19. The sample metadata nearly always contained a de-identified subject ID, COVID-19 status, age in years and sex. Where available, HLA class I and class II types were obtained from metadata supplied by the sample provider rather than from assay-based typing. The material from the prospective study consisted of cDNA or gDNA derived from T cells, B-cell-depleted T cells, or PBMCs. Broader findings and caveats from the paper: The quantity of clinical and demographic metadata differed by source and by participant and was supplied without curation.

CDR3 length: 12 amino acids, cysteine to phenylalanine. The kept DNA is CDR3 alone, 36 bases in frame from the first base. The CDR1 and CDR2 encoded by the germline V gene are SQVTM and ANQGSEA. The junction carries 7 bases between V and J, which are trimmed by 7 bases and 0 bases respectively. The receptor chain draws on TRBV29-1 and TRBJ1-5, with the identity of the D gene unclear. Material for sequencing was peripheral blood. The receptor was derived from a human donor in a cohort sampled during active COVID-19. The encoded CDR3 is CSARDSNQPQHF. The nucleotide sequence reads TGCAGCGCCCGGGATAGCAATCAGCCCCAGCATTTT.